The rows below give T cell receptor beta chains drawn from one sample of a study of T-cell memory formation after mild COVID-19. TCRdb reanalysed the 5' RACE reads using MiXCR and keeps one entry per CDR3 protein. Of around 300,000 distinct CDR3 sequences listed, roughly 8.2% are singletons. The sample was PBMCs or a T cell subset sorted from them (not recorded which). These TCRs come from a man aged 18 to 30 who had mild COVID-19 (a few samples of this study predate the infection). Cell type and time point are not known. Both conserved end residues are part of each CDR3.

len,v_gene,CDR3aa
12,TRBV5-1,CASSDQGDGYTF
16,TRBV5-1,CASSLDPLVNTGELFF
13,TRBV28,CASGAAYQETQYF
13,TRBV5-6,CASSLGQGIEAFF
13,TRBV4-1,CASSQRLYNEQFF
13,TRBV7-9,CAGIRQGARGYTF
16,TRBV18,CASSPSILAGESTQYF
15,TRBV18,CASSPPGIYNTEAFF
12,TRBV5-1,CASSLERDEQFF
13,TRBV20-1,CSARGGEVWGYTF
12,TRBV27,CASRRDPYEQYF
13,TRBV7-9,CASSLGGTRTQYF
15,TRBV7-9,CASSPGQGPSYEQYF
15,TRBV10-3,CAISAREAGTGELFF
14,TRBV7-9,CASSSGTPYNEQFF
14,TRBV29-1,CSVIKSDSKNIQYF
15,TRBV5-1,CASSVIAGVADTQYF
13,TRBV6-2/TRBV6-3,CASSQARVLGYTF
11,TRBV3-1,CASSLQDEQFF
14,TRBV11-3,CASSLSEATGELFF
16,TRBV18,CASSPPYGGGQETQYF
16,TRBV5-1,CASSLDGRDPTDTQYF
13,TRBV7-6,CASSGGARETQYF
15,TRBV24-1,CATSDSRGSMETQYF
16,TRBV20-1,CSARWRVSGYTDTQYF
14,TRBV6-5,CASSYSTLNTEAFF
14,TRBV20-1,CSARPGDGNQPQHF
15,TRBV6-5,CASSRGPRELDTQYF
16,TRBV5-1,CASSLASDRAVGSLHF
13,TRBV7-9,CASSLEQDYGYTF
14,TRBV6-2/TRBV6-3,CASSYRLARREQYF
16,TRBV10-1,CASSESQSAPGTEAFF
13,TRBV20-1,CSASDTNTGELFF
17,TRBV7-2,CASISQGALRVTGELFF
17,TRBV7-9,CASRPDLGSRRTDTQYF
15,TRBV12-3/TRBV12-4,CASSLGTGGHSPLHF
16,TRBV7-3,CASSRTQGGGLNEQFF
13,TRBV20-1,CSAWGGSYNEQFF
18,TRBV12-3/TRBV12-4,CASSLRTSGGARTDTQYF
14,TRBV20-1,CSARSQGLRETQYF
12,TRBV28,CASSQPGGEAFF
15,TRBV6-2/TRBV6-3,CAIRLAGGPYNEQFF
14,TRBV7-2,CATKTGETQETQYF
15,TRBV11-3,CASSLWGSGTGELFF
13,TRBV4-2,CASSQPRETEAFF
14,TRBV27,CASSWGLGPDTQYF
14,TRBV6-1,CASSGLAGGETQYF
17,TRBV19,CASSITYYSSGANVLTF
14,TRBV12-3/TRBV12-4,CASRPTSGVDTQYF